This T cell receptor (beta chain) came from a study of T cell changes during pregnancy in multiple sclerosis. Using immunoSEQ multiplex PCR, the repertoire was profiled, and TCRdb retains in-frame clones only, with some absent. The sample shows 50,000 or so clones, approximately 92% of them seen only once. Trimming cost V 3 bases and J 1 base, with 12 bases left between them. Germline lookup yields CDR1 GTSNPN and CDR2 SVGIG (reference sequence). This CDR3 region has 14 residues. The sequence was obtained from a female donor with multiple sclerosis, enrolled in a pregnancy study. Source: CD4+ T cells from peripheral blood mononuclear cells, taken in the third trimester of pregnancy. This chain connects TRBV30 to TRBJ1-1; the D gene is possibly TRBD1 (6 bases). Here the CDR3 reads CAWRDGQPNTEAFF. CDR3 bases: TGTGCCTGGAGAGACGGACAGCCGAACACTGAAGCTTTCTTT.